These 20 T cell receptor beta chains were sequenced from one sample in a study of blood T cell repertoires in COVID-19 (dated by TCRdb to the early 2020s). Libraries came from the immunoSEQ multiplex PCR assay. TCRdb took this table from immuneACCESS and kept in-frame rearrangements with V and J called. Such tables lack part of the clones; where checked against another copy, unresolved V genes explain under half of the gap, and the rest is unexplained. The sample data list approximately 240,000 clones, and 85% of these were observed just once. In total, the top ten clones hold around 6.4% of the sample. Sequenced: peripheral blood. These receptors were obtained from an older woman with active or convalescent COVID-19.

V usage is TRBV6-1 and J usage is TRBJ1-2; unclear D gene. This CDR3 has 16 amino acids. The germline V gene encodes CDR1 MNHNS and CDR2 SASEGT. Trimming took 0 bases from V and 8 from J, leaving 19 bases between them. CDR3 in DNA: TGTGCCAGCAGTGAAGCGCGACTGGGTCTTACCGCGGGCTACACCTTC. It specifies CASSEARLGLTAGYTF.

This clone was seen more than once but under ten times. This chain links TRBV11-2 with TRBJ1-2; tentative D call: TRBD1 (5 bases). The CDR3 sequence is 13 residues long. Trimming stripped 5 bases from V and 5 bases from J, with 12 bases between. Per the germline V gene, CDR1 is SGHAT and CDR2 is FQNNGV. The CDR3 DNA sequence: TGTGCCAGCAGCCAGGCGGGGGGTTATGGCTACACCTTC. Translating it yields CASSQAGGYGYTF.

The chain recombines TRBV7-6 with TRBJ2-3; 9 bases align to TRBD2. Germline V gives CDR1 SGHVS, CDR2 FNYEAQ. The length of the CDR3 is 16 residues. Trimming at V came to 10 bases and at J to 5 bases, leaving 16 bases not matched to a gene. The CDR3 nucleotides read TGTGCCACCTCCTTAGCGGGGGCGGCGAGCGGAGATACGCAGTATTTT. Translation: CATSLAGAASGDTQYF.

This chain links TRBV7-2 with TRBJ1-4, with TRBD1 matching over 8 bases. Germline V gene sequence: CDR1 SGHTA, CDR2 FQGNSA. J lost 8 bases, V lost 3 bases, and 5 bases had no gene match. This CDR3 has 14 residues. CDR3 region: CASSFDRGWEKLFF. As DNA, the CDR3 is TGTGCCAGCAGCTTTGACAGGGGTTGGGAAAAACTGTTTTTT.

This clone was observed a few times. CDR3 DNA sequence: TGTGCCAGCAGGGGGACAGCCGATAATTCACCCCTCCACTTT. This encodes CASRGTADNSPLHF. The chain couples TRBV6-5 to TRBJ1-6, with 7 bases aligning to TRBD1. The CDR3 is 14 residues long. Germline V gene lookup returns CDR1 MNHEY and CDR2 SVGAGI. J lost 5 bases, V lost 6 bases, and 4 bases had no gene match.

This chain uses TRBV19 with TRBJ1-5; D might be TRBD1 (6 bases). Trimming stripped 6 bases from V and 5 bases from J, with 11 bases between. Germline CDR1 is LNHDA and CDR2 is SQIVND (reference sequence). The length of the CDR3 is 13 residues. In DNA form, the CDR3 reads TGTGCCAGTAGCCTACCAGGGGATCAGCCCCAGCATTTT. Translating gives CASSLPGDQPQHF.

This clone was seen a single time. The same CDR3 also results from other DNA sequences found in this sample. V is TRBV6-5 and J is TRBJ2-2; no clear D gene. V was pared by 3 bases and J by 8 bases, with 7 bases between. The CDR3 has 12 residues. Germline CDR1 reads MNHEY; CDR2 reads SVGAGI. The CDR3 bases are TGTGCCAGCAGTTATTCCGGTGGGGAGCTGTTTTTT. It codes for CASSYSGGELFF.

The chain joins TRBV5-5 to TRBJ1-5; 12 bases align to TRBD1. Germline CDR1 and CDR2: SGHKS and YYEKEE (reference sequence). This CDR3 contains 18 residues. After removal of 1 base from V and 1 base from J, the junction contained 6 bases not matched to a gene. This CDR3 reads CASSLSGQGAWSNQPQHF. DNA for the CDR3: TGTGCCAGCAGCTTGTCGGGACAGGGGGCCTGGAGCAATCAGCCCCAGCATTTT.

The V and J genes are TRBV19 and TRBJ1-1; D possibly corresponds to TRBD1 (5 bases). The CDR3 contains 14 residues. CDR1 and CDR2 (germline): LNHDA, SQIVND (reference sequence). V dropped 7 bases and J dropped 0 bases, with 12 bases sitting between them. CDR3 DNA sequence: TGTGCCAGTACCAGGACATTGTTGAACACTGAAGCTTTCTTT. This translates into CASTRTLLNTEAFF.

The V call is TRBV2, the J call TRBJ1-2, with unresolved D. Germline V lookup: CDR1 SNHLY, CDR2 FYNNEI. Trimming took off 1 base at V and 1 base at J, with 7 bases between the two ends. The CDR3 has 14 amino acids. For the CDR3, the DNA is TGTGCCAGCAGTGAAGTACGGGTTAACTATGGCTACACCTTC. Protein product: CASSEVRVNYGYTF.

V is TRBV7-3 and J is TRBJ2-1, with a possible D match to TRBD2 (6 bases). The germline gives CDR1 SGHTA, CDR2 FQGTGA. V was cut by 6 bases and J by 6 bases, with 18 bases left in between. The CDR3 covers 15 residues. The CDR3, as DNA: TGTGCCAGCAGGAGCCCGGGACTCCAGTCCAATGAGCAGTTCTTC. Translating gives CASRSPGLQSNEQFF.

This chain uses TRBV28 with TRBJ2-7; maybe TRBD1 (6 bases). This CDR3 comprises 14 residues. V was clipped by 3 bases and J by 5 bases, with 14 bases between them. Germline CDR1 MDHEN, CDR2 SYDVKM. CDR3 region: CASSLAGDYHEQYV. DNA of the CDR3: TGTGCCAGCAGTTTGGCAGGGGATTACCACGAGCAGTACGTC.

CDR3 sequence reads: CASSLPLDSLREEQFF. CDR3 sequence (DNA): TGTGCCAGCAGCTTACCCCTTGACTCGCTCCGGGAGGAGCAGTTCTTC. The chain carries TRBV11-3 and TRBJ2-1, with D maybe TRBD2 (6 bases). The germline CDR1 and CDR2 sequences are SGHNT and YENEEA. The CDR3 totals 16 residues. With 2 bases removed from V and 10 bases from J, the gap between germline ends came to 21 bases.

The chain combines TRBV28 with TRBJ2-5; 8 nucleotides match TRBD2. V dropped 2 bases and J dropped 4; count of bases not matched to a gene: 0. Germline V gene lookup returns CDR1 MDHEN and CDR2 SYDVKM. The CDR3 has 13 amino acids. CDR3 sequence (DNA): TGTGCCAGCAGTTTAGCGGGGGGAGAGACCCAGTACTTC. Protein product: CASSLAGGETQYF.

The gene calls are TRBV7-2 and TRBJ2-3; unclear D gene. V shed 1 base and J shed 0 bases, with 8 bases lying between them. The CDR3 length is 15 residues. Germline lookup yields CDR1 SGHTA and CDR2 FQGNSA. This chain's CDR3 is CASSLVHSSTDTQYF. DNA for the CDR3: TGTGCCAGCAGCTTAGTTCACTCTAGCACAGATACGCAGTATTTT. The variable domain in full, completed from reference TRBV7-2 and TRBJ2-3, reads GAGVSQSPSNKVTEKGKDVELRCDPISGHTALYWYRQSLGQGLEFLIYFQGNSAPDKSGLPSDRFSAERTGGSVSTLTIQRTQQEDSAVYLCASSLVHSSTDTQYFGPGTRLTVL.

This rearrangement joins TRBV10-3 to TRBJ2-2, with D hard to call. The CDR3 covers 14 residues. V was trimmed by 8 bases and J by 1 base, leaving 11 bases between them. The germline V gene has CDR1 ENHRY and CDR2 SYGVKD. In DNA form, the CDR3 reads TGTGCCATCGCCACACAAATGAACACCGGGGAGCTGTTTTTT. It yields the protein CAIATQMNTGELFF.

The chain has TRBV27 and TRBJ2-1; 9 bases fit TRBD2. V lost 3 bases and J lost 3; bases outside the gene matches: 9. The CDR3 is 17 residues long. Germline CDR1 reads MNHEY; CDR2 reads SMNVEV (reference sequence). CDR3 amino acids: CASSFRRLAGFYNEQFF. As DNA, the CDR3 is TGTGCCAGCAGTTTCCGAAGGCTAGCGGGGTTCTACAATGAGCAGTTCTTC.

V gene TRBV7-9 combines with J gene TRBJ2-7, with 8 bases lining up with TRBD2. CDR1 is SEHNR and CDR2 is FQNEAQ in the germline V gene (reference sequence). The CDR3 length is 16 residues. Trimming removed 6 bases from V and 1 base from J; junction bases left unmatched: 11. CDR3: CASSPARSGRSYEQYV. CDR3 in DNA: TGTGCCAGCAGTCCCGCTCGGAGCGGGAGATCCTACGAGCAGTACGTC.

J is TRBJ1-2 and V is TRBV6-5, with D uncertain. CDR1 is MNHEY and CDR2 is SVGAGI in the germline V gene. Trimming left V 9 bases short and J 7 bases short, with 18 bases between. The CDR3 is 13 residues long. CDR3: CASRGSGSTGYTF. The CDR3 nucleotides are TGTGCCAGTCGCGGTTCCGGATCGACTGGCTACACCTTC.

The chain joins TRBV11-2 to TRBJ1-1; D perhaps matches TRBD1 (6 bases). The germline V gene has CDR1 SGHAT and CDR2 FQNNGV. CDR3 length: 15 residues. The germline V and J ends were trimmed by 4 bases and 4 bases, with 16 bases remaining between them. The CDR3 DNA is TGTGCCAGCAGCTCCAGGGGTGGCGCCCTCACTGAAGCTTTCTTT. Translated: CASSSRGGALTEAFF.